The 32 T cell receptor beta chains given below trace back to one sample, sequenced in a study of blood T cells in healthy people across ages. The use of a sample-barcoded 5' primer and a J-beta primer mix characterized a second PCR of about 7 to 12 cycles. TCRdb ran MiXCR on the 5' RACE reads and lists one entry per CDR3 protein. The sample consists of over 500,000 distinct CDR3 sequences, about 50% of them appearing once. Sample: blood. These TCRs come from a woman of 80 years or more in good health.

A few counts support this clonotype. V is TRBV2 and J is TRBJ2-2; possibly TRBD1 for D (6 bases). The V gene's germline CDR1 is SNHLY and CDR2 FYNNEI. Deletions cut 7 bases from V and 4 bases from J, with 13 bases between. This CDR3 has 14 residues. The CDR3 here is CASKGQRFTGELFF. CDR3 DNA: TGTGCCAGCAAAGGACAGAGATTCACCGGGGAGCTGTTTTTT.

This clonotype was seen at least ten times. The rearrangement links TRBV7-3 to TRBJ2-3; the D is unclear. Germline CDR1 reads SGHTA; CDR2 reads FQGTGA. V was pared by 5 bases and J by 3 bases, with 15 bases between. This CDR3 has 15 amino acids. The CDR3 spells CASSPQALRTDTQYF. CDR3 nucleotides: TGTGCCAGCAGCCCTCAAGCCCTAAGGACAGATACGCAGTATTTT.

About this clonotype: Possible read error: a much larger clone is one base away. The chain recombines TRBV7-3 with TRBJ2-7, with D possibly being TRBD2 (6 bases). Germline V lookup: CDR1 SGHTA, CDR2 FQGTGA. The CDR3 contains 14 residues. V was clipped by 4 bases and J by 7 bases, with 17 bases between them. The CDR3 is CASSSAGFYNEQYF. CDR3 bases: TGTGCCAGCAGCTCGGCGGGGTTCTACAATGAGCAGTACTTC.

This clonotype was recorded many times. This chain links TRBV5-1 with TRBJ2-7; D is unresolved. Trimming took 0 bases from V and 0 from J, leaving 19 bases between them. The CDR3 sequence is 18 residues long. From germline, CDR1 is SGHRS and CDR2 YFSETQ. The CDR3 loop is CASSLAPPAGQSSYEQYF. The CDR3 bases are TGCGCCAGCAGCTTGGCCCCCCCGGCCGGTCAAAGCTCCTACGAGCAGTACTTC.

V and J are TRBV19 and TRBJ1-1; D may be TRBD1 (5 bases). Trimming stripped 6 bases from V and 11 bases from J, with 16 bases between. The CDR3 consists of 12 residues. Germline V CDR1 and CDR2: LNHDA, SQIVND (reference sequence). DNA for the CDR3: TGTGCCAGTAGCAGGGACGGCTGGGGGGCTTTCTTT. Protein product: CASSRDGWGAFF.

This clonotype was seen repeatedly, ten times or more. The rearrangement uses TRBV6-2 or TRBV6-3 and TRBJ2-3; no firm D call. From germline, CDR1 is MNHEY and CDR2 SVGEGT. Trimming removed 6 bases at V and 3 bases at J, with 7 bases between. The CDR3 sequence is 12 residues long. The CDR3 DNA reads TGTGCCAGCAGGAGTAGGACAGATACGCAGTATTTT. This translates into CASRSRTDTQYF.

The V and J genes are TRBV7-2 and TRBJ2-7; D call uncertain. The germline V gene encodes CDR1 SGHTA and CDR2 FQGNSA. The CDR3 covers 13 residues. V was clipped by 5 bases and J by 6 bases, with 14 bases between them. This CDR3 is CASSTVWVSEQYF. In nucleotides, the CDR3 is TGTGCCAGCAGCACCGTCTGGGTCAGCGAGCAGTACTTC.

The V call is TRBV12-3 or TRBV12-4, the J call TRBJ2-3; D remains ambiguous. CDR3 size: 14 residues. V was shortened by 6 bases and J by 4 bases, with 14 bases between the two germline ends. This CDR3 reads CASRRSVSADTQYF. DNA of the CDR3: TGTGCCAGCAGGAGGAGCGTGAGTGCAGATACGCAGTATTTT.

This clonotype turned up a few times. The chain is built from TRBV27 and TRBJ2-1, with TRBD2 matching over 8 bases. In germline, CDR1 is MNHEY, CDR2 SMNVEV (reference sequence). The CDR3 has 14 amino acids. The trim removed 5 bases at V and 12 bases at J, leaving 12 bases unmatched. As DNA, the CDR3 is TGTGCCAGCAGTACCAGGAGGGGACTAGGGCGGCAGTTCTTC. This codes for CASSTRRGLGRQFF.

About this clonotype: A much larger clone differs from this one at a single base, so this may be a read error. V usage is TRBV3-1 and J usage is TRBJ2-7; possibly TRBD2 for D (5 bases). The V gene lost 8 bases and the J gene lost 6 bases, with 23 bases spanning the gap. The germline gives CDR1 LGHDT, CDR2 YNNKEL (reference sequence). The CDR3 length is 15 residues. The DNA of the CDR3 is TGTGCCAGCGCTCGAGCTATTGGAGCGGTTCTCGAGCAGTACTTC. Protein: CASARAIGAVLEQYF.

V is TRBV9 and J is TRBJ2-1; D possibly corresponds to TRBD2 (6 bases). The CDR3 contains 14 residues. Germline values: CDR1 SGDLS, CDR2 YYNGEE. V lost 1 base and J lost 4, with 9 bases in between. CDR3 residues: CASSVLGGYNEQFF. In DNA, the CDR3 is TGTGCCAGCAGCGTACTGGGGGGTTACAATGAGCAGTTCTTC.

A few counts support this clonotype. The chain is built from TRBV11-2 and TRBJ1-1, with TRBD1 identical over 9 bases. The CDR3 length is 14 residues. Germline CDR1 is SGHAT and CDR2 is FQNNGV. The trim removed 5 bases at V and 5 bases at J, leaving 6 bases unmatched. CDR3 nucleotide sequence: TGTGCCAGCAGCAGGGACAGGGTGGGGACTGAAGCTTTCTTT. This translates into CASSRDRVGTEAFF. Drawing the rest from reference TRBV11-2 and TRBJ1-1, the complete variable domain is EAGVAQSPRYKIIEKRQSVAFWCNPISGHATLYWYQQILGQGPKLLIQFQNNGVVDDSQLPKDRFSAERLKGVDSTLKIQPAKLEDSAVYLCASSRDRVGTEAFFGQGTRLTVV.

Concerning this clonotype itself: A read error is possible here, since a much larger clone lies one base away. The J gene is TRBJ2-5, the V gene TRBV20-1; unclear D gene. The germline V gene encodes CDR1 DFQATT and CDR2 SNEGSKA (reference sequence). The CDR3 contains 14 residues. Trimming cost V 0 bases and J 11 bases, with 19 bases left between them. In DNA, the CDR3 is TGCAGTGCTAGAGATCACAGAAAATTCTACGGGCAGTACTTC. Protein sequence: CSARDHRKFYGQYF.

This clonotype was seen a few times. CDR3 in DNA: TGTGCCAGCAGTTCCGGGACAAATAATTCACCCCTCCACTTT. Its translation is CASSSGTNNSPLHF. This chain joins TRBV12-3 or TRBV12-4 and TRBJ1-6, with D maybe TRBD1 (6 bases). The CDR3 has 14 residues. Trimming left V 4 bases short and J 5 bases short, with 9 bases between.

The chain employs TRBV7-9 and TRBJ2-1; no reliable D call. Trimming took off 1 base at V and 3 bases at J, with 13 bases between the two ends. CDR3 length equals 16 residues. CDR1 is SEHNR and CDR2 is FQNEAQ in the germline V gene (reference sequence). The CDR3 DNA reads TGTGCCAGCAGCTTAGACGGACCGCGGCGCTACAATGAGCAGTTCTTC. This sequence encodes CASSLDGPRRYNEQFF.

This clonotype was picked up one time. The CDR3 sequence: CASSWTMSSYNEQFF. The CDR3 nucleotides are TGTGCCAGCAGTTGGACAATGAGCTCCTACAATGAGCAGTTCTTC. The chain uses TRBV27 and TRBJ2-1; TRBD1 is a possible D gene (5 bases). The CDR3 loop spans 15 amino acids. Trimming took off 4 bases at V and 0 bases at J, with 10 bases between the two ends. Germline lookup yields CDR1 MNHEY and CDR2 SMNVEV (reference sequence).

This chain uses TRBV12-3 or TRBV12-4 with TRBJ2-7; 7 bases fit TRBD1. V was clipped by 3 bases and J by 4 bases; unmatched bases: 9. The CDR3 is 15 amino acids. CDR3 nucleotides: TGTGCCAGCAGTTTTAGTGTGAAGGGGGCTTACGAGCAGTACTTC. As protein: CASSFSVKGAYEQYF.

There are many counts of this clonotype. The V and J genes are TRBV18 and TRBJ2-7, with TRBD1 matching 7 bases. There are 13 residues in the CDR3. Germline CDR1 KGHSH, CDR2 LQKENI. V lost 6 bases and J lost 5; bases outside the gene matches: 7. The CDR3 here is CASSRDRVDEQYF. The CDR3 DNA reads TGTGCCAGCTCCCGCGACAGGGTCGACGAGCAGTACTTC.

There are a few counts of this clonotype. The chain is built from TRBV20-1 and TRBJ2-7; D remains unclear. The closer fit of TRBJ2-4 to the DNA end suggests the J call may be wrong. The CDR3 extends over 10 amino acids. Looked up from germline, CDR1 is DFQATT and CDR2 is SNEGSKA (reference sequence). CDR3 region: CSAEENIQYF. The DNA of the CDR3 is TGCAGTGCTGAGGAAAACATTCAGTACTTC.

This clonotype has at least ten counts. The chain employs TRBV3-1 and TRBJ2-3; D gene ambiguous. V lost 5 bases, J lost 4 bases, and 7 bases lay in between. CDR1 and CDR2 (germline): LGHDT, YNNKEL (reference sequence). The CDR3 runs 12 residues. CDR3: CASSSRADTQYF. CDR3 DNA: TGTGCCAGCAGCTCCCGAGCAGATACGCAGTATTTT.

About this clonotype itself: A read error may be the cause here, since a much bigger clone is one base away. The genes are TRBV2 and TRBJ2-3; 10 bases fit TRBD2. The CDR3 totals 17 residues. Germline CDR1 is SNHLY and CDR2 is FYNNEI. DNA of the CDR3: TGTGCCAGCAGAGCCCGGACTAGCGGAACTAGCACAGAGACGCAGTATTTT. It yields the protein CASRARTSGTSTETQYF.

The rearrangement joins TRBV20-1 to TRBJ1-4; D ambiguous. Germline V lookup: CDR1 DFQATT, CDR2 SNEGSKA (reference sequence). The CDR3 contains 11 residues. Trimming left V 5 bases short and J 8 bases short, with 9 bases between. As DNA, the CDR3 is TGCAGTGCTGGGGAGACCGAAAAACTGTTTTTT. This encodes CSAGETEKLFF.

This clonotype was found many times. The chain combines TRBV5-1 with TRBJ1-5; D is uncertain. The CDR3 is 14 amino acids. V lost 4 bases and J lost 2, with 10 bases in between. Germline lookup yields CDR1 SGHRS and CDR2 YFSETQ. The CDR3 loop reads CASSPGPGNQPQHF. In DNA form, the CDR3 reads TGCGCCAGCAGCCCCGGGCCTGGCAATCAGCCCCAGCATTTT.

This clonotype was counted only a few times. The chain joins TRBV6-1 to TRBJ1-1, with a weak D call TRBD1 (6 bases). The CDR3 runs to 11 residues. Germline V gene data show CDR1 as MNHNS and CDR2 as SASEGT. Trimming stripped 6 bases from V and 11 bases from J, with 13 bases between. The CDR3 spells CASRQAGGAFF. The DNA for the CDR3 is TGTGCCAGCAGGCAAGCTGGGGGCGCTTTCTTT.

This clonotype turned up a few times. A much larger clone differs from this one at a single base, so this may be a read error. This chain connects TRBV6-6 to TRBJ1-6, with 7 bases fitting TRBD1. Germline values: CDR1 MNHNY, CDR2 SVGAGI (reference sequence). The CDR3 has 14 residues. This chain's CDR3 is CASSRDSSYSPPHF. The DNA of the CDR3 is TGTGCCAGCAGCCGGGACAGTTCTTATTCACCCCCCCACTTT.

The J gene is TRBJ2-7, the V gene TRBV24-1, with no clear D. V was pared by 5 bases and J by 7 bases, with 17 bases between. CDR1 and CDR2 from the germline V gene are KGHDR and SFDVKD. The CDR3 spans 14 residues. The CDR3 coding sequence is TGTGCCACCAGTGCCAGATACCGGTTGAATGAGCAGTACTTC. Protein product: CATSARYRLNEQYF.

This clonotype has at least ten counts. The CDR3 protein is CATSRGEAEKLFF. The DNA of the CDR3 is TGTGCCACCAGCAGAGGAGAAGCTGAAAAACTGTTTTTT. The chain is built from TRBV15 and TRBJ1-4; no firm D call. Germline loops: CDR1 LNHNV, CDR2 YYDKDF (reference sequence). This CDR3 is built from 13 residues. V was trimmed by 1 base and J by 7 bases, leaving 7 bases between them.

This clonotype was counted ten times or more. This chain joins TRBV7-8 and TRBJ1-1; unclear D gene. V lost 2 bases to trimming and J lost 11 bases, with 12 bases between them. The CDR3 length is 12 residues. Germline V gene sequence: CDR1 SGHVS, CDR2 FQNEAQ. The CDR3 is CASSLIGRRAFF. The CDR3, as DNA: TGTGCCAGCAGCTTAATCGGGAGGAGGGCTTTCTTT.

The V and J genes are TRBV9 and TRBJ2-2, with no clear D. V was trimmed by 3 bases and J by 8 bases, leaving 20 bases between them. The CDR3 has 16 amino acids. The germline gives CDR1 SGDLS, CDR2 YYNGEE. The CDR3 DNA sequence: TGTGCCAGCAGCGGGCCCTCGATGGCCCTTGGGGGGGAGCTGTTTTTT. Protein: CASSGPSMALGGELFF.

This clonotype occurred many times. This chain connects TRBV7-2 to TRBJ1-2; TRBD1 might be the D (5 bases). The V end lost 5 bases, the J end lost 5 bases, and 9 bases lay between the germline ends. From germline, CDR1 is SGHTA and CDR2 FQGNSA. The CDR3 is 12 residues long. The CDR3 protein is CASSPGRYGYTF. The CDR3 coding sequence is TGTGCCAGCAGCCCAGGGAGGTATGGCTACACCTTC. The variable domain in full, with the rest retrieved from reference TRBV7-2 and TRBJ1-2, is GAGVSQSPSNKVTEKGKDVELRCDPISGHTALYWYRQSLGQGLEFLIYFQGNSAPDKSGLPSDRFSAERTGGSVSTLTIQRTQQEDSAVYLCASSPGRYGYTFGSGTRLTVV.

This clonotype was picked up a small number of times. J is TRBJ1-4 and V is TRBV11-1; D is possibly TRBD1 (6 bases). The CDR3 spans 22 residues. Between the trimmed V and J ends, which lost 6 bases and 0 bases, there was a span of 32 bases. Germline V gives CDR1 SGHAT, CDR2 FQDESV (reference sequence). Here the CDR3 reads CASSFARTTGPGRLSTNEKLFF. CDR3 nucleotide sequence: TGTGCCAGCAGTTTCGCGAGGACCACAGGGCCAGGGCGCCTCTCAACTAATGAAAAACTGTTTTTT.

The table lists this clonotype with a few counts. The V and J genes are TRBV2 and TRBJ1-1, with TRBD1 identical over 7 bases. The CDR3 has 14 residues. CDR1 SNHLY and CDR2 FYNNEI come from the germline V gene. The junction had 8 bases not matched to a gene; V was cut back by 4 bases and J by 6 bases. The DNA for the CDR3 is TGTGCCAGCAGTGTTAGTCAGGGGGTCCCTGAAGCTTTCTTT. This gives the protein CASSVSQGVPEAFF.